The rows below give T cell receptor beta chains drawn from one sample of a study of cytomegalovirus exposure and HLA in healthy donors. TCRdb keeps only in-frame clones here, not all; method: immunoSEQ multiplex PCR. The sample lists about 160,000 clones, approximately 78% occurring once. Sequencing was done on a sample of PBMCs. The origin of the receptors is a girl aged 2 to 10 in good health and CMV-seropositive. CDR3s include the opening cysteine and the closing phenylalanine or tryptophan. Each record gives: J gene, V gene, clone size, D gene, CDR3 protein, CDR3 DNA. D genes are given only for firm matches. The listing skips clone size in some rows; elsewhere it reads once, few, many or a size class.

J: TRBJ1-4
V: TRBV6-1
size: NA
D: NA
CDR3: CASNRQATNEKLFF
DNA: TGTGCCAGCAACCGACAGGCAACTAATGAAAAACTGTTTTTT

J: TRBJ2-5
V: TRBV5-1
size: once
D: NA
CDR3: CASSLLWLTQETQYF
DNA: TGCGCCAGCAGCTTGCTGTGGCTCACCCAAGAGACCCAGTACTTC

J: TRBJ1-2
V: TRBV30
size: NA
D: TRBD1
CDR3: CAWSKTGSGGYTF
DNA: TGTGCCTGGAGCAAGACAGGGTCGGGCGGCTACACCTTC

J: TRBJ1-2
V: TRBV29-1
size: NA
D: TRBD1
CDR3: CSVDPLQGKGEYGYTF
DNA: TGCAGCGTTGACCCCTTACAGGGGAAGGGTGAATATGGCTACACCTTC

J: TRBJ1-1
V: TRBV19
size: NA
D: NA
CDR3: CASSISQTEAFF
DNA: TGTGCCAGTAGTATCTCCCAGACTGAAGCTTTCTTT

J: TRBJ1-5
V: TRBV19
size: NA
D: TRBD1
CDR3: CASSRDRGGKAQHF
DNA: TGTGCCAGTAGTCGGGACAGGGGGGGGAAAGCCCAGCATTTT

J: TRBJ2-7
V: TRBV6-5
size: NA
D: NA
CDR3: CASSSREPYEQYF
DNA: TGTGCCAGCAGCTCTCGAGAACCCTACGAGCAGTACTTC

J: TRBJ2-3
V: TRBV27
size: few
D: TRBD2
CDR3: CASRKNIAGVGDTQYF
DNA: TGTGCCAGCAGGAAGAATATAGCGGGAGTTGGAGATACGCAGTATTTT

J: TRBJ1-3
V: TRBV4-1
size: NA
D: TRBD1
CDR3: CASSQGKRDRRNTIYF
DNA: TGCGCCAGCAGCCAGGGAAAGAGGGACAGACGCAACACCATATATTTT

J: TRBJ2-3
V: TRBV5-1
size: NA
D: NA
CDR3: CASSLVTGTSTDTQYF
DNA: TGCGCCAGCAGCTTGGTTACCGGGACTAGCACAGATACGCAGTATTTT

J: TRBJ2-7
V: TRBV7-6
size: few
D: NA
CDR3: CASSRQEAYEQYF
DNA: TGTGCCAGCAGTCGACAGGAAGCCTACGAGCAGTACTTC

J: TRBJ1-4
V: TRBV27
size: NA
D: NA
CDR3: CASSPARANEKLFF
DNA: TGTGCCAGCAGTCCGGCACGGGCTAATGAAAAACTGTTTTTT